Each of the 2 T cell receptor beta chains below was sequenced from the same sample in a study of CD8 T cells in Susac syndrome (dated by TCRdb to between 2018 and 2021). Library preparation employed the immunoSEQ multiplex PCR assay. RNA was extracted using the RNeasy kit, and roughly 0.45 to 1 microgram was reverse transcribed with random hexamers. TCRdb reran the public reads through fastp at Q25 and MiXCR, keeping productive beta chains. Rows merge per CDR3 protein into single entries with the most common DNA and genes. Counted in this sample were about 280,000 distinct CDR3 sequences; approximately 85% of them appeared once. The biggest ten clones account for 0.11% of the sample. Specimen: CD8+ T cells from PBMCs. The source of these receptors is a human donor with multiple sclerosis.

The CDR3 loop is CASSDLQLDTQYF. As DNA, the CDR3 is TGTGCCAGCAGTGATTTACAGTTAGATACGCAGTATTTT. The rearrangement links TRBV2 to TRBJ2-3; D is unclear. The germline V gene encodes CDR1 SNHLY and CDR2 FYNNEI. The CDR3 has 13 residues. Deletions cut 3 bases from V and 5 bases from J, with 9 bases between. Drawing the rest from reference TRBV2 and TRBJ2-3, the complete variable domain is EPEVTQTPSHQVTQMGQEVILRCVPISNHLYFYWYRQILGQKVEFLVSFYNNEISEKSEIFDDQFSVERPDGSNFTLKIRSTKLEDSAMYFCASSDLQLDTQYFGPGTRLTVL.

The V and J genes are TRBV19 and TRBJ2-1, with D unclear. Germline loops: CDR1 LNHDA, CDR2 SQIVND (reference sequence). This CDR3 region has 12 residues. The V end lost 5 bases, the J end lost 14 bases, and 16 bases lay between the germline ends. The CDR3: CASSSTWGLEFF. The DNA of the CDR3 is TGTGCCAGTAGTTCCACTTGGGGTCTCGAGTTCTTC.